This T cell receptor (beta chain) was recovered during a study of shared clonotypes between healthy human individuals. This clone was seen ten or more times. Germline lookup yields CDR1 WNHNN and CDR2 SYGVQD (reference sequence). This CDR3 has 13 residues. Trimming removed 4 bases from V and 8 bases from J, with 12 bases in between. Sequencing was performed with immunoSEQ multiplex PCR; in TCRdb, only in-frame clones are kept and a portion is missing. The sample shows about 1 million clones, about 74% of them seen only once. The TCR was taken from a man aged 18 to 30 in good health. The chain has TRBV10-1 and TRBJ2-1; D may be TRBD2 (6 bases). Sequencing was done on a sample of memory CD4+ T cells sorted from blood. As to subset: CD45RA-negative fraction. DNA for the CDR3: TGCGCCAGCAGTGGGGGGGTCCGAGATGAGCAGTTCTTC. Translation: CASSGGVRDEQFF.